The 21 T cell receptor beta chains below all came from one sample that was sequenced in a study of cytomegalovirus exposure and HLA in healthy donors. TCRdb keeps only in-frame clones here, not all; method: immunoSEQ multiplex PCR. The sample records 55,000 to 70,000 clones, roughly 94% being singletons. Material: PBMCs. The receptors shown here come from a man aged 18 to 30 in good health and CMV-seronegative.

This clone was observed a single time. This chain uses TRBV10-3 with TRBJ2-7, with 7 bases aligning to TRBD2. Trimming at V came to 6 bases and at J to 2 bases, leaving 13 bases not matched to a gene. The germline V gene encodes CDR1 ENHRY and CDR2 SYGVKD. This CDR3 comprises 16 residues. This CDR3 reads CAISQGGLDGTYEQYF. The CDR3 DNA reads as TGTGCCATCAGCCAAGGCGGACTAGACGGGACCTACGAGCAGTACTTC.

The J gene is TRBJ1-2, the V gene TRBV6-1; D might be TRBD1 (5 bases). The CDR3 is 15 residues long. The germline V gene has CDR1 MNHNS and CDR2 SASEGT. The ends were cut back, 4 bases at V and 3 bases at J, with 15 bases in the middle. The CDR3 spells CASSGHRLADYGYTF. The CDR3 DNA sequence: TGTGCCAGCAGTGGCCACAGGTTAGCCGACTATGGCTACACCTTC.

This clone came up once. The V call is TRBV13, the J call TRBJ2-3; 8 positions match TRBD2. Trimming at V came to 4 bases and at J to 4 bases, leaving 10 bases not matched to a gene. This CDR3 has 16 residues. Germline loops: CDR1 PRHDT, CDR2 FYEKMQ (reference sequence). CDR3 nucleotides: TGTGCCAGCAGCTGGCGTAGCGGGACTATCGCAGATACGCAGTATTTT. This gives the protein CASSWRSGTIADTQYF.

V gene TRBV28 combines with J gene TRBJ2-1, with D unclear. Trimming removed 5 bases at V and 1 base at J, with 6 bases between. There are 13 residues in the CDR3. The germline V gene encodes CDR1 MDHEN and CDR2 SYDVKM. The CDR3 DNA sequence: TGTGCCAGCAGTCCCCGGTCCTACAATGAGCAGTTCTTC. This encodes CASSPRSYNEQFF.

V is TRBV6-5 and J is TRBJ1-1, with D perhaps TRBD1 (5 bases). CDR3 length: 15 residues. The V end lost 4 bases, the J end lost 0 bases, and 12 bases lay between the germline ends. Germline V CDR1 and CDR2: MNHEY, SVGAGI. The CDR3 DNA reads as TGTGCCAGCAGTTCGAACAGGAACATGAACACTGAAGCTTTCTTT. Its protein product is CASSSNRNMNTEAFF.

This chain links TRBV7-6 with TRBJ1-1, with a possible D match to TRBD1 (5 bases). CDR1 SGHVS and CDR2 FNYEAQ come from the germline V gene. V lost 4 bases and J 4 bases, leaving 13 bases between the germline ends. The CDR3 is 14 residues long. CDR3 coding DNA: TGTGCCAGCAGCTCGAAGGGGCGGGGCACTGAAGCTTTCTTT. Translated, it gives CASSSKGRGTEAFF.

CDR3 amino acids: CASSTDTEYSSEKLFF. The CDR3 coding sequence is TGTGCCAGTAGTACCGACACAGAATATTCCTCTGAAAAACTGTTTTTT. This chain uses TRBV19 with TRBJ1-4; no reliable D call. Germline-derived CDR1 and CDR2 are LNHDA and SQIVND (reference sequence). V was pared by 4 bases and J by 7 bases, with 19 bases between. This CDR3 spans 16 amino acids.

The chain is built from TRBV5-6 and TRBJ2-5, with D possibly being TRBD1 (6 bases). The CDR3 has 15 amino acids. The germline gives CDR1 SGHDT, CDR2 YYEEEE. Trimming took 6 bases from V and 1 from J, leaving 16 bases between them. CDR3 coding DNA: TGTGCCAGCAAACTTAAAGGGGGTCTCCAAGAGACCCAGTACTTC. It specifies CASKLKGGLQETQYF.

The CDR3 here is CASSPRDSFIYEQYF. The CDR3 DNA is TGTGCCAGCAGCCCTAGGGACAGTTTCATCTACGAGCAGTACTTC. The chain is built from TRBV9 and TRBJ2-7; 7 bases are a match to TRBD1. J lost 3 bases, V lost 4 bases, and 10 bases had no gene match. This CDR3 has 15 amino acids. Germline assignment: CDR1 SGDLS and CDR2 YYNGEE. Supplemented by reference TRBV9 and TRBJ2-7, the full variable domain reads DSGVTQTPKHLITATGQRVTLRCSPRSGDLSVYWYQQSLDQGLQFLIQYYNGEERAKGNILERFSAQQFPDLHSELNLSSLELGDSALYFCASSPRDSFIYEQYFGPGTRLTVT.

This clone was recorded once. The V gene is TRBV11-2, the J gene TRBJ2-1, with 8 bases aligning to TRBD2. J gave up 6 bases and V 5 bases, and 9 bases lay outside the gene matches. Germline V gene lookup returns CDR1 SGHAT and CDR2 FQNNGV. CDR3 length: 15 amino acids. This CDR3 reads CASSRSGERSNEQFF. The CDR3 nucleotides are TGTGCCAGCAGCCGTAGCGGGGAGCGTAGCAATGAGCAGTTCTTC.

The chain carries TRBV5-1 and TRBJ1-3; 9 nucleotides match TRBD1. CDR3 size: 16 residues. Germline CDR1 SGHRS, CDR2 YFSETQ. Trimming removed 1 base from V and 4 bases from J; junction bases left unmatched: 6. This chain's CDR3 is CASSLTGQGNGNTIYF. The CDR3, as DNA: TGCGCCAGCAGCTTGACGGGACAGGGTAACGGAAACACCATATATTTT.

This clone was recorded once. This chain uses TRBV5-5 with TRBJ1-2, with 8 bases identical to TRBD1. In germline, CDR1 is SGHKS, CDR2 YYEKEE (reference sequence). Losses at the gene ends were 0 bases for V and 8 bases for J; bases not matched to a gene: 6. This CDR3 comprises 14 residues. CDR3 sequence reads: CASSLAEGQEGYTF. The CDR3 DNA reads TGTGCCAGCAGCTTGGCCGAGGGACAGGAAGGCTACACCTTC.

A single count supports this clone. The V call is TRBV11-2, the J call TRBJ2-7; no reliable D call. The germline V gene has CDR1 SGHAT and CDR2 FQNNGV. With 4 bases removed from V and 5 bases from J, the gap between germline ends came to 6 bases. There are 11 residues in the CDR3. CDR3: CASSSLDEQYF. In nucleotides, the CDR3 is TGTGCCAGCAGCTCCCTTGACGAGCAGTACTTC. Drawing the rest from reference TRBV11-2 and TRBJ2-7, the complete variable domain is EAGVAQSPRYKIIEKRQSVAFWCNPISGHATLYWYQQILGQGPKLLIQFQNNGVVDDSQLPKDRFSAERLKGVDSTLKIQPAKLEDSAVYLCASSSLDEQYFGPGTRLTVT.

The chain carries TRBV5-1 and TRBJ2-2, with D maybe TRBD2 (5 bases). The germline V gene encodes CDR1 SGHRS and CDR2 YFSETQ. CDR3 size: 15 residues. Trimming removed 0 bases from V and 5 bases from J, with 11 bases in between. This CDR3 reads CASSLVGDRTGELFF. CDR3 in DNA: TGCGCCAGCAGCTTGGTCGGGGATCGGACCGGGGAGCTGTTTTTT.

This clone occurred once. The genes are TRBV7-9 and TRBJ1-2, with D perhaps matching TRBD1 (6 bases). Germline CDR1 and CDR2: SEHNR and FQNEAQ (reference sequence). This CDR3 has 15 amino acids. V was cut by 2 bases and J by 0 bases, with 10 bases left in between. The CDR3 coding sequence is TGTGCCAGCAGCTTACCGGACAGAGCTAACTATGGCTACACCTTC. It specifies CASSLPDRANYGYTF.

As regards this clone: Compared with germline, one end of the junction differs, possibly owing to a read error. V usage is TRBV13 and J usage is TRBJ2-7; D is ambiguous. The CDR3 totals 11 residues. Germline lookup yields CDR1 PRHDT and CDR2 FYEKMQ (reference sequence). The DNA for the CDR3 is TGTGCCAGCAGCTTTGAAGCCGAGCAATACTTC. It yields the protein CASSFEAEQYF.

The chain recombines TRBV5-6 with TRBJ1-2; D is uncertain. Germline values: CDR1 SGHDT, CDR2 YYEEEE. The CDR3 spans 12 residues. The V end lost 3 bases, the J end lost 6 bases, and 9 bases lay between the germline ends. In DNA, the CDR3 is TGTGCCAGCAGCTGGGGAGGGAATGGCTACACCTTC. This gives the protein CASSWGGNGYTF.

The rearrangement links TRBV5-1 to TRBJ2-1, with D perhaps matching TRBD2 (5 bases). The V end was cut by 4 bases, the J end by 9 bases, with 17 bases between. The CDR3 totals 14 residues. From germline, CDR1 is SGHRS and CDR2 YFSETQ. For the CDR3, the DNA is TGCGCCAGCAGCCCGCCCGGGGATCCGGGTGAGCAGTTCTTC. Protein product: CASSPPGDPGEQFF.

The gene calls are TRBV4-3 and TRBJ1-5; no clear D gene. Germline V gives CDR1 LGHNA, CDR2 YSLEER. This CDR3 is 14 amino acids long. The V gene lost 0 bases and the J gene lost 5 bases, with 8 bases spanning the gap. The CDR3 reads CASSQDRGDQPQHF. The DNA for the CDR3 is TGCGCCAGCAGCCAAGATCGCGGGGATCAGCCCCAGCATTTT.

The gene calls are TRBV27 and TRBJ2-2; no definite D call. CDR1 and CDR2 (germline): MNHEY, SMNVEV (reference sequence). The V end was cut by 10 bases, the J end by 2 bases, with 14 bases between. The CDR3 has 14 residues. CDR3 coding DNA: TGTGCCACTTCGTCTATCGCAAACACCGGGGAGCTGTTTTTT. Its translation: CATSSIANTGELFF.

The chain couples TRBV11-2 to TRBJ2-7; possible D gene TRBD2, 6 bases. Germline lookup yields CDR1 SGHAT and CDR2 FQNNGV. The CDR3 extends over 16 amino acids. The V and J ends lost 4 bases and 0 bases respectively, with 16 bases between them. In DNA, the CDR3 is TGTGCCAGCAGCTGGCACCGGGAGTCGCTCTCCTACGAGCAGTACTTC. Its translation is CASSWHRESLSYEQYF.